These 5 T cell receptor beta chains came from one sample sequenced in a study of blood T cell repertoires in COVID-19. Assay: immunoSEQ multiplex PCR; the TCRdb copy retains only in-frame clones and omits some. The data contain around 400,000 clones, around 87% of them seen just once; the ten biggest clones take up roughly 2%. The sample comprised peripheral blood. These receptors originate from a woman in her sixties or seventies with COVID-19, enrolled during active disease.

The chain has TRBV5-6 and TRBJ2-6; D gene ambiguous. V lost 0 bases to trimming and J lost 2 bases, with 6 bases between them. The germline gives CDR1 SGHDT, CDR2 YYEEEE. This CDR3 has 15 residues. The CDR3 protein is CASSLETTGANVLTF. DNA of the CDR3: TGTGCCAGCAGCTTGGAAACTACTGGGGCCAACGTCCTGACTTTC.

This chain uses TRBV6-5 with TRBJ2-3; D is unresolved. CDR1 is MNHEY, CDR2 SVGAGI, per germline. Trimming took off 6 bases at V and 4 bases at J, with 14 bases between the two ends. This CDR3 contains 14 residues. CDR3: CASRLDSAPDTQYF. The CDR3 DNA follows: TGTGCCAGCAGGCTAGATTCCGCCCCAGATACGCAGTATTTT.

The J gene is TRBJ1-5, the V gene TRBV12-3 or TRBV12-4; D is ambiguous. V lost 7 bases, J lost 4 bases, and 8 bases lay in between. The CDR3 runs to 12 residues. The CDR3 coding sequence is TGTGCCAGCACAGGCCCTAATCAGCCCCAGCATTTT. This codes for CASTGPNQPQHF.

This chain uses TRBV5-6 with TRBJ1-5; D uncertain. CDR3 length: 15 residues. Trimming stripped 1 base from V and 0 bases from J, with 8 bases between. Germline CDR1 reads SGHDT; CDR2 reads YYEEEE. CDR3 DNA sequence: TGTGCCAGCAGCTTGCATCCAAATAGCAATCAGCCCCAGCATTTT. It codes for CASSLHPNSNQPQHF.

The chain carries TRBV5-1 and TRBJ1-4; tentative D call: TRBD1 (6 bases). V shed 4 bases and J shed 0 bases, with 10 bases lying between them. The CDR3 has 15 amino acids. Germline CDR1 SGHRS, CDR2 YFSETQ. The CDR3 sequence is CASSPSGATNEKLFF. The CDR3 DNA is TGCGCCAGCAGCCCCTCAGGGGCAACTAATGAAAAACTGTTTTTT.